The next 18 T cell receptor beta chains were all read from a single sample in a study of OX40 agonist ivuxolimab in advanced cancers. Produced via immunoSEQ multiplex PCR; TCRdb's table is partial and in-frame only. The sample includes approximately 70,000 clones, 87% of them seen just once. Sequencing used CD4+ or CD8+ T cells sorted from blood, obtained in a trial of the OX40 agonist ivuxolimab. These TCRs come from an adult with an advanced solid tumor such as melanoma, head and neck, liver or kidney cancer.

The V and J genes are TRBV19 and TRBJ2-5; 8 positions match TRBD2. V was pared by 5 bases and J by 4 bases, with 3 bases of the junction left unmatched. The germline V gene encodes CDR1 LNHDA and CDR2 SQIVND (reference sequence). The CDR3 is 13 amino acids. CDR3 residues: CASSQRGRETQYF. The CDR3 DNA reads TGTGCCAGTAGTCAGCGGGGGCGAGAGACCCAGTACTTC.

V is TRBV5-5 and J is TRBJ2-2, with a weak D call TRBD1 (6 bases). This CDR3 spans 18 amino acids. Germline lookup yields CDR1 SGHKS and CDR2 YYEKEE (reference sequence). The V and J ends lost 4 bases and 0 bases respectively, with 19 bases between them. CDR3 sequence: CASSPGPQGHTNTGELFF. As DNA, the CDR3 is TGTGCCAGCAGCCCTGGACCTCAGGGACACACGAACACCGGGGAGCTGTTTTTT.

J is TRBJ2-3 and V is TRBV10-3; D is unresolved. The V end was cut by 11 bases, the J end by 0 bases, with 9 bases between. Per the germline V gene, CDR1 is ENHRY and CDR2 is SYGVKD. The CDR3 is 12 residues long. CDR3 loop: CASSTSTDTQYF. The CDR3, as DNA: TGTGCCTCTTCTACTAGCACAGATACGCAGTATTTT.

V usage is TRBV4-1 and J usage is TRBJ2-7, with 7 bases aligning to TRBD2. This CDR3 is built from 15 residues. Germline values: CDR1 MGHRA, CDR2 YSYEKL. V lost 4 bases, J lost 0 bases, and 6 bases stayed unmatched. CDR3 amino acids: CASSLTSVNSYEQYF. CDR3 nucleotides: TGCGCCAGCAGCCTTACTAGCGTGAACTCCTACGAGCAGTACTTC.

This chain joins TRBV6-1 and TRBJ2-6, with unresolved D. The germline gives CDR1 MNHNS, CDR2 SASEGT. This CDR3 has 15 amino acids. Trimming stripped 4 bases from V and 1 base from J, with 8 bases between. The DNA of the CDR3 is TGTGCCAGCAGTGTCACGTCTTCTGGGGCCAACGTCCTGACTTTC. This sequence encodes CASSVTSSGANVLTF.

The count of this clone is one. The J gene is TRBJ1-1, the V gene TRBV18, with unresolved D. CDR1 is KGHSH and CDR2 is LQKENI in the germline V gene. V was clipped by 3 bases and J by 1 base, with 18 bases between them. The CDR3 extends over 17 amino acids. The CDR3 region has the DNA TGTGCCAGCTCACCTACCGGGCCCCAAGTGGGGAACACTGAAGCTTTCTTT. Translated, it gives CASSPTGPQVGNTEAFF.

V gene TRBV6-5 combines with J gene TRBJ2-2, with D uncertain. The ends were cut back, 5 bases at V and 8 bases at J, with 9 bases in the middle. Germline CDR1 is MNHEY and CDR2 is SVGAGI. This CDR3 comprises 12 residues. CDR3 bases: TGTGCCAGCAGTCCTGGCTTGGGGGAGCTGTTTTTT. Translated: CASSPGLGELFF.

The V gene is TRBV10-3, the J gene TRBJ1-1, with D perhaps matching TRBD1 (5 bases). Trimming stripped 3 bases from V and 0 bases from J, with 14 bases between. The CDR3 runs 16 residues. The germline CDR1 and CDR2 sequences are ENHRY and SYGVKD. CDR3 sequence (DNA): TGTGCCATCAGTGAAAATATCGGGACGGTGAACACTGAAGCTTTCTTT. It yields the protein CAISENIGTVNTEAFF.

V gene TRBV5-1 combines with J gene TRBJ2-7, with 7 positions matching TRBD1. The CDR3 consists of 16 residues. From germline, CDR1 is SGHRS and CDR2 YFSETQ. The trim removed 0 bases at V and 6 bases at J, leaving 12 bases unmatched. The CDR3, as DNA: TGCGCCAGCAGCTTGGCCTCAGGCACAGGGGAGCGCGAGCAGTACTTC. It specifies CASSLASGTGEREQYF.

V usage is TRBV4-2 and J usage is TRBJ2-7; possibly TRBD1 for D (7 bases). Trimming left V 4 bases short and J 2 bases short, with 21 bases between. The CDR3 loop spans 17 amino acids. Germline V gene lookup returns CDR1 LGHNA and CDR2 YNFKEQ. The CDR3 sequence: CASSPGATRDSTYEQYF. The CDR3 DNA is TGTGCCAGCAGCCCTGGTGCTACGCGGGACAGTACCTACGAGCAGTACTTC.

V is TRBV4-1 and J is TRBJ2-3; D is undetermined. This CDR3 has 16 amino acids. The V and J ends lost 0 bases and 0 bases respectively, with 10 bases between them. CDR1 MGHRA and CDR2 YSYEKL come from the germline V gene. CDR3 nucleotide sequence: TGCGCCAGCAGCCAAGATCGGCTAGTGAGCACAGATACGCAGTATTTT. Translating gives CASSQDRLVSTDTQYF.

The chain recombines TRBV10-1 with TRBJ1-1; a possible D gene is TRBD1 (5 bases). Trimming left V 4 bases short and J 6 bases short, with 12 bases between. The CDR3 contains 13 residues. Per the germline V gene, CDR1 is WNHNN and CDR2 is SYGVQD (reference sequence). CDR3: CASSAAGTAEAFF. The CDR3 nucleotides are TGCGCCAGCAGTGCGGCAGGGACGGCTGAAGCTTTCTTT.

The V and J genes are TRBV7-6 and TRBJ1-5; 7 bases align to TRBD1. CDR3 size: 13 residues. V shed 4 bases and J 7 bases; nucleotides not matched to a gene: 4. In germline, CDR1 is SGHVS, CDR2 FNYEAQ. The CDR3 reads CASSYDREQPQHF. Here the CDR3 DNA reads TGTGCCAGCAGCTACGACAGGGAACAGCCCCAGCATTTT. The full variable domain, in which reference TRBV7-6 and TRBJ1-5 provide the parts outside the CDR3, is GAGVSQSPRYKVTKRGQDVALRCDPISGHVSLYWYRQALGQGPEFLTYFNYEAQQDKSGLPNDRFSAERPEGSISTLTIQRTEQRDSAMYRCASSYDREQPQHFGDGTRLSIL.

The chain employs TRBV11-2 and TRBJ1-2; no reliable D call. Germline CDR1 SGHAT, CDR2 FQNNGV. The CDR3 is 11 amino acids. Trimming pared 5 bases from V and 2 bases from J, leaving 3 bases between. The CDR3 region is CASSTNYGYTF. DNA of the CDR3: TGTGCCAGCAGCACCAACTATGGCTACACCTTC.

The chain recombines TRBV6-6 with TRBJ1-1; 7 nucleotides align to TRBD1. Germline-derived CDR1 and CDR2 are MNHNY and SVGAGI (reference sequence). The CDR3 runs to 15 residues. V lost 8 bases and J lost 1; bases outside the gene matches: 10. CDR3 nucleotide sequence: TGTGCCAGCCGTTTAGGGGCAGGGGGGAACACTGAAGCTTTCTTT. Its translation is CASRLGAGGNTEAFF.

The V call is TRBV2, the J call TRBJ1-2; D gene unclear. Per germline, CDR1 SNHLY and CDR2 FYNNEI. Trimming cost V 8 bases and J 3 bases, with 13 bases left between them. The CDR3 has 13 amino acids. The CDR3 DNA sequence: TGTGCCAGCTACAGATTATCCGACTATGGCTACACCTTC. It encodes CASYRLSDYGYTF.

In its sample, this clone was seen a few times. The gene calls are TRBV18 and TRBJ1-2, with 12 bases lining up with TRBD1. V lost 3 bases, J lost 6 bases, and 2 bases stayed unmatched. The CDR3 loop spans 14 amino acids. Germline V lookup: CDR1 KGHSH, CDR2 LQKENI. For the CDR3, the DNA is TGTGCCAGCTCACCCGGGACAGGGGGCAATGGCTACACCTTC. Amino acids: CASSPGTGGNGYTF. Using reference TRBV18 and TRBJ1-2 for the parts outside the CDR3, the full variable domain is NAGVMQNPRHLVRRRGQEARLRCSPMKGHSHVYWYRQLPEEGLKFMVYLQKENIIDESGMPKERFSAEFPKEGPSILRIQQVVRGDSAAYFCASSPGTGGNGYTFGSGTRLTVV.

The CDR3 DNA sequence: TGTGCCAGTAGCTCCGGACAGGGGAGGTCAGATACGCAGTATTTT. Protein sequence: CASSSGQGRSDTQYF. The J gene is TRBJ2-3, the V gene TRBV19; TRBD1 agrees at 9 bases. This CDR3 contains 15 residues. Germline loops: CDR1 LNHDA, CDR2 SQIVND (reference sequence). V was pared by 6 bases and J by 4 bases, with 8 bases of the junction left unmatched.